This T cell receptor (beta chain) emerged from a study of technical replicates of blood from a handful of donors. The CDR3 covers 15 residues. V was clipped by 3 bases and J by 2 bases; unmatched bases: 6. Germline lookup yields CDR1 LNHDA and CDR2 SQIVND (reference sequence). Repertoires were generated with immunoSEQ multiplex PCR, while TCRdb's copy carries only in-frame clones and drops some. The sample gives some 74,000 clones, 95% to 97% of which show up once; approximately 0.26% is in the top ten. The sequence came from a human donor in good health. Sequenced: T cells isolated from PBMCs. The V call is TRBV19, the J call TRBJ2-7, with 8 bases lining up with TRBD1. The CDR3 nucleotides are TGTGCCAGTAGTATGGGGGACAGGCCGGCCTACGAGCAGTACTTC. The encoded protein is CASSMGDRPAYEQYF. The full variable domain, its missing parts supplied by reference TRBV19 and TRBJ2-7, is DGGITQSPKYLFRKEGQNVTLSCEQNLNHDAMYWYRQDPGQGLRLIYYSQIVNDFQKGDIAEGYSVSREKKESFPLTVTSAQKNPTAFYLCASSMGDRPAYEQYFGPGTRLTVT.